Sequencing of this TCR beta chain was carried out in a study of T cell responses to AZD1222 COVID-19 vaccine. General study findings and limits: Just a handful of AZD1222 recipients tested seropositive at baseline.

The CDR3 has 14 residues. Trimming took 4 bases from V and 5 from J; bases not matched to a gene: 8. Looked up from germline, CDR1 is SQVTM and CDR2 is ANQGSEA. The protocol was immunoSEQ multiplex PCR, while the TCRdb copy is restricted to in-frame clones and leaves out a portion. The sample holds about 150,000 clones, roughly 87% seen once. As concerns this clone: Its target is unknown.

Sequenced material: peripheral blood, taken on day 0 of AZD1222 vaccination. The V and J genes are TRBV29-1 and TRBJ2-7; 10 bases are shared with TRBD2. This receptor was taken from an adult in good health. The CDR3: CSVGSGRVGDEQYF. CDR3 coding DNA: TGCAGCGTTGGGAGCGGGAGGGTTGGAGACGAGCAGTACTTC.